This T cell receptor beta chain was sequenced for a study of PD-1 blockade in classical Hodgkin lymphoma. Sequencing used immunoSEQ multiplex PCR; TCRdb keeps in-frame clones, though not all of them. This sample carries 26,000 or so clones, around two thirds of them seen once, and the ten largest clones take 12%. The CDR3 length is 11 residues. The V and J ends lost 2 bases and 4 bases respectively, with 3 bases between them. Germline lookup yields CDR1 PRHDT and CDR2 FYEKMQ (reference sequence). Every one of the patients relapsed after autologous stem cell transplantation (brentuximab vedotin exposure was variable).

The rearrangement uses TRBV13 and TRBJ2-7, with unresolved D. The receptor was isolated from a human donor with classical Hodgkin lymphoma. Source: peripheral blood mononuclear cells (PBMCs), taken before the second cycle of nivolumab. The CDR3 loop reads CASSLIYEQYF. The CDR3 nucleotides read TGTGCCAGCAGCTTAATTTACGAGCAGTACTTC.